This is a list of T cell receptor beta chains from one sample in a study of shared clonotypes between healthy human individuals. Clones were sequenced by immunoSEQ multiplex PCR, and TCRdb holds only the in-frame ones, with some missing. The sample contains about 380,000 clones, 90% to 97% of which appear only once. The sequencing input was memory CD8+ T cells sorted from blood. The source of these receptors is a man under 40 in good health. CDR3s include the opening cysteine and the closing phenylalanine or tryptophan. A D gene is named only where the DNA matches it firmly. Clone sizes are given selectively: once, few, many, or a class where the clone is expanded.

>NA|NA|TRBJ2-7|TRBV6-5
TGTGCCAGCAGTTACGGAGGGGGCGCCCCCTACGAGCAGTACTTC
CASSYGGGAPYEQYF
>NA|NA|TRBJ2-3|TRBV28
TGTGCCACCAAGGCGGATACGCAGTATTTT
CATKADTQYF
>NA|NA|TRBJ2-3|TRBV15
TGTGCCACCAGCAGAGATACGGTAGCCCGCCCAGATACGCAGTATTTT
CATSRDTVARPDTQYF
>NA|NA|TRBJ1-1|TRBV4-2
TGTGCCAGCAGCCAAGATCTTGGAGGGTGGGACGCTTTCTTT
CASSQDLGGWDAFF
>few|TRBD1|TRBJ2-5|TRBV6-1
TGTGCCAGCAGTCTAGACAGGGAAGAGACCCAGTACTTC
CASSLDREETQYF
>NA|NA|TRBJ2-7|TRBV5-1
TGCGCCAGCAGCTTGCGGAGAGACAACGAGCAGTACTTC
CASSLRRDNEQYF
>NA|TRBD1|TRBJ1-2|TRBV28
TGTGCCAGCAGTCCCCGGGACAGGCCTAACCTTGGCTACACCTTC
CASSPRDRPNLGYTF
>once|NA|TRBJ2-2|TRBV5-4
TGTGCCAGCAGCTTGGGGCCCGGTTCGAACACCGGGGAGCTGTTTTTT
CASSLGPGSNTGELFF
>few|TRBD2|TRBJ2-7|TRBV11-2
TGTGCCAGCAGCTTCCTAGCGGGAGCTTTCGAGCAGTACTTC
CASSFLAGAFEQYF
>NA|NA|TRBJ2-3|TRBV9
TGTGCCAGCAGCGTAGCCGGGCCCACAGATACGCAGTATTTT
CASSVAGPTDTQYF
>NA|TRBD1|TRBJ1-5|TRBV19
TGTGCCAGTAGTATAGTGACAGGGGGAGGCCAGCCCCAGCATTTT
CASSIVTGGGQPQHF
>once|NA|TRBJ2-1|TRBV30
TGTGCCTGGAACCACCCCGGGGTTAGCTCCTACAATGAGCAGTTCTTC
CAWNHPGVSSYNEQFF
>NA|NA|TRBJ2-7|TRBV5-4
TGTGCCAGCAGCTTTACGGGAGTGGCCTACGAGCAGTACTTC
CASSFTGVAYEQYF
>NA|NA|TRBJ1-2|TRBV6-5
TGTGCCAGCAGCCTAGAGCCAGGCAGAAGCTATGGCTACACCTTC
CASSLEPGRSYGYTF
>NA|NA|TRBJ2-3|TRBV7-9
TGTGCCAGCAGCTTAGTTGCCAGGTCAGGAGATACGCAGTATTTT
CASSLVARSGDTQYF
>once|NA|TRBJ1-4|TRBV5-8
TGTGCCAGCAGCTGGGGGTTCGTGAAGGGATCTAATGAAAAACTGTTTTTT
CASSWGFVKGSNEKLFF
>NA|TRBD2|TRBJ2-1|TRBV18
TGTGCCAGCTCACCACCACTAGCGGGATGGTCCTACAATGAGCAGTTCTTC
CASSPPLAGWSYNEQFF
>NA|NA|TRBJ1-2|TRBV11-2
TGTGCCAGCAGCTTAGACAGGCCAAATGGCTACACCTTC
CASSLDRPNGYTF
>NA|NA|TRBJ1-3|TRBV19
TGTGCCAGTAGTCCCCGGGCAGTTGGAGTTGGAAACACCATATATTTT
CASSPRAVGVGNTIYF
>NA|NA|TRBJ1-2|TRBV6-6
TGTGCCAGCAGCCGACCCACAGGGAAGAATGGCTACACCTTC
CASSRPTGKNGYTF
>NA|NA|TRBJ2-5|TRBV6-5
TGTGCCAGCAGTCCGATGGCCCCGTACCAAGAGACCCAGTACTTC
CASSPMAPYQETQYF
>NA|NA|TRBJ1-2|TRBV30
TGTGCCTGGACAGACTACTATGGCTACACCTTC
CAWTDYYGYTF
>NA|NA|TRBJ2-7|TRBV27
TGTGCCAGCAGTTTCGGCAGGGCCTACGAGCAGTACTTC
CASSFGRAYEQYF
>NA|TRBD2|TRBJ2-5|TRBV9
TGTGCCAGCAGCGTAGTTGTCGGTAGCGGGAGAGAGACCCAGTACTTC
CASSVVVGSGRETQYF
>NA|NA|TRBJ1-5|TRBV6-5
TGTGCCAGCAGTTACTCTGGTAGGAGCAATCAGCCCCAGCATTTT
CASSYSGRSNQPQHF
>once|NA|TRBJ2-2|TRBV7-2
TGTGCCAGCAGACCTAGAGGGGCCACCAACACCGGGGAGCTGTTTTTT
CASRPRGATNTGELFF
>NA|TRBD1|TRBJ2-3|TRBV6-5
TGTGCCAGCCGAACAGGGGGCGCGAATACGCAGTATTTT
CASRTGGANTQYF
>NA|NA|TRBJ2-7|TRBV19
TGTGCCAGTAGCACAAGGGACTACGAGCAGTACTTC
CASSTRDYEQYF
>NA|TRBD1|TRBJ1-2|TRBV29-1
TGCAGCGCCCTTAAGACGACAGGGGACTATGGCTACACCTTC
CSALKTTGDYGYTF
>NA|TRBD1|TRBJ2-5|TRBV10-3
TGTGCCACGACCGAGACAGGGAAGGAGACCCAGTACTTC
CATTETGKETQYF
>NA|TRBD1|TRBJ2-7|TRBV19
TGTGCCAGTAGTATCAGAGGGACAGGCTCCTACGAGCAGTACTTC
CASSIRGTGSYEQYF
>NA|NA|TRBJ2-1|TRBV27
TGTGCCAGCAGTTTATCTCCTTCCCGATCCACAGCCTGGAGCTCCTACAATGAGCAGTTCTTC
CASSLSPSRSTAWSSYNEQFF
>NA|TRBD1|TRBJ2-5|TRBV5-1
TGCGCCAGCAGCTTGTACAGGGGAGAGACCCAGTACTTC
CASSLYRGETQYF